The 14 T cell receptor beta chains below come from one sample, sequenced in a study of cytomegalovirus exposure and HLA in healthy donors. Sequencing was performed with immunoSEQ multiplex PCR; in TCRdb, only in-frame clones are kept and a portion is missing. This sample has 250,000 to 400,000 clones, with 88% found just once. The sequenced sample consisted of PBMCs. The source is a man aged 25 to 40 in good health and CMV-seronegative.

This chain connects TRBV7-9 to TRBJ1-2; 9 positions agree with TRBD1. With V trimmed by 4 bases and J by 6 bases, 6 bases remained unmatched. This CDR3 has 14 residues. CDR1 and CDR2 from the germline V gene are SEHNR and FQNEAQ (reference sequence). CDR3 in DNA: TGTGCCAGCAGCTCCCCCGGACAGGGGAATGGCTACACCTTC. This sequence encodes CASSSPGQGNGYTF.

V is TRBV19 and J is TRBJ2-6, with TRBD1 as a possible D gene (5 bases). Per the germline V gene, CDR1 is LNHDA and CDR2 is SQIVND (reference sequence). The CDR3 runs to 16 residues. The V gene lost 2 bases and the J gene lost 0 bases, with 8 bases spanning the gap. In DNA, the CDR3 is TGTGCCAGTAGTATACAGGGTAACTCTGGGGCCAACGTCCTGACTTTC. Protein sequence: CASSIQGNSGANVLTF.

As to this clone: The identical CDR3 is also encoded by other nucleotide sequences in the sample. This sequence joins TRBV30 and TRBJ1-2, with D perhaps matching TRBD1 (5 bases). Trimming took off 0 bases at V and 0 bases at J, with 5 bases between the two ends. This CDR3 region has 13 residues. Germline V gene lookup returns CDR1 GTSNPN and CDR2 SVGIG (reference sequence). The CDR3: CAWSVGANYGYTF. The CDR3 region has the DNA TGTGCCTGGAGTGTAGGGGCTAACTATGGCTACACCTTC.

This sequence joins TRBV5-1 and TRBJ1-2, with D possibly being TRBD1 (6 bases). CDR1 is SGHRS, CDR2 YFSETQ, per germline. Trimming removed 0 bases from V and 4 bases from J, with 10 bases in between. The CDR3 has 14 amino acids. The CDR3 is CASSLEQGFYGYTF. The CDR3 nucleotides read TGCGCCAGCAGCTTGGAGCAGGGGTTCTATGGCTACACCTTC.

The chain links TRBV15 to TRBJ2-5; no reliable D call. The CDR3 is made up of 12 amino acids. CDR1 LNHNV and CDR2 YYDKDF come from the germline V gene (reference sequence). The germline V and J ends were trimmed by 5 bases and 8 bases, with 12 bases remaining between them. The CDR3 loop reads CATSPLRGTQYF. CDR3 bases: TGTGCCACCAGCCCCCTGCGAGGAACCCAGTACTTC.

CDR3 residues: CATSRVLAANYGYTF. CDR3 DNA sequence: TGTGCCACCAGCAGAGTTCTAGCCGCGAACTATGGCTACACCTTC. The V call is TRBV15, the J call TRBJ1-2; no definite D call. This CDR3 has 15 residues. CDR1 and CDR2 (germline): LNHNV, YYDKDF (reference sequence). V lost 1 base and J 2 bases, leaving 11 bases between the germline ends.

This chain uses TRBV30 with TRBJ2-3; TRBD1 aligns across 8 bases. With V trimmed by 1 base and J by 5 bases, 11 bases remained unmatched. The CDR3 loop spans 16 amino acids. CDR1 is GTSNPN, CDR2 SVGIG, per germline (reference sequence). CDR3 loop: CAWSDQDREEIDTQYF. CDR3 sequence (DNA): TGTGCCTGGAGTGACCAGGACAGGGAAGAGATAGATACGCAGTATTTT.

The gene calls are TRBV5-6 and TRBJ1-6; possibly TRBD1 for D (5 bases). CDR1 is SGHDT, CDR2 YYEEEE, per germline. The length of the CDR3 is 16 residues. V lost 0 bases, J lost 7 bases, and 14 bases lay in between. The DNA for the CDR3 is TGTGCCAGCAGCTTGGCCGGAGGGGCGCGGAATTCACCCCTCCACTTT. Its translation: CASSLAGGARNSPLHF.

The chain links TRBV18 to TRBJ2-1, with a weak D call TRBD2 (6 bases). This CDR3 comprises 18 residues. CDR1 and CDR2 (germline): KGHSH, LQKENI. The V and J ends lost 5 bases and 1 base respectively, with 21 bases between them. Here the CDR3 DNA reads TGTGCCAGCTCAACCCGGGACTCCGACGTTATATCCTACAATGAGCAGTTCTTC. Translating it yields CASSTRDSDVISYNEQFF. The entire variable domain, with the rest obtained from reference TRBV18 and TRBJ2-1, is as follows: NAGVMQNPRHLVRRRGQEARLRCSPMKGHSHVYWYRQLPEEGLKFMVYLQKENIIDESGMPKERFSAEFPKEGPSILRIQQVVRGDSAAYFCASSTRDSDVISYNEQFFGPGTRLTVL.

V gene TRBV19 combines with J gene TRBJ2-3, with unresolved D. Germline CDR1 reads LNHDA; CDR2 reads SQIVND (reference sequence). V lost 3 bases to trimming and J lost 1 base, with 11 bases between them. The CDR3 length is 15 residues. For the CDR3, the DNA is TGTGCCAGTAGTATCTCCCGGGTACGCACAGATACGCAGTATTTT. Translating gives CASSISRVRTDTQYF.

The chain employs TRBV9 and TRBJ1-3; 11 nucleotides match TRBD1. The CDR3 is 16 residues long. CDR1 is SGDLS and CDR2 is YYNGEE in the germline V gene. V was pared by 3 bases and J by 3 bases, with 5 bases of the junction left unmatched. The DNA of the CDR3 is TGTGCCAGCAGCGCCCGGACAGGGGGCCGTGGAAACACCATATATTTT. This codes for CASSARTGGRGNTIYF.

The genes are TRBV19 and TRBJ2-7; the match to TRBD1 covers 7 bases. This CDR3 spans 13 amino acids. From germline, CDR1 is LNHDA and CDR2 SQIVND (reference sequence). The V segment lost 5 bases and the J segment 6 bases; nucleotides outside the gene matches: 7. The CDR3 is CASSREGAFEQYF. The DNA of the CDR3 is TGTGCCAGTAGTCGAGAGGGGGCCTTCGAGCAGTACTTC.

The rearrangement joins TRBV27 to TRBJ1-1; 8 bases match TRBD1. The germline V gene has CDR1 MNHEY and CDR2 SMNVEV (reference sequence). CDR3 length: 14 amino acids. V dropped 8 bases and J dropped 4; count of bases not matched to a gene: 9. The CDR3 DNA reads TGTGCCAGCGGATACAGGGGGGAGAGCACTGAAGCTTTCTTT. This translates into CASGYRGESTEAFF.

This chain joins TRBV27 and TRBJ1-3, with 10 bases fitting TRBD1. Germline CDR1 is MNHEY and CDR2 is SMNVEV (reference sequence). V lost 0 bases to trimming and J lost 7 bases; unmatched junction nucleotides: 6. The CDR3 consists of 16 residues. CDR3 sequence: CASSLSKTGGVNTIYF. CDR3 DNA sequence: TGTGCCAGCAGTTTATCGAAGACAGGGGGCGTTAACACCATATATTTT.